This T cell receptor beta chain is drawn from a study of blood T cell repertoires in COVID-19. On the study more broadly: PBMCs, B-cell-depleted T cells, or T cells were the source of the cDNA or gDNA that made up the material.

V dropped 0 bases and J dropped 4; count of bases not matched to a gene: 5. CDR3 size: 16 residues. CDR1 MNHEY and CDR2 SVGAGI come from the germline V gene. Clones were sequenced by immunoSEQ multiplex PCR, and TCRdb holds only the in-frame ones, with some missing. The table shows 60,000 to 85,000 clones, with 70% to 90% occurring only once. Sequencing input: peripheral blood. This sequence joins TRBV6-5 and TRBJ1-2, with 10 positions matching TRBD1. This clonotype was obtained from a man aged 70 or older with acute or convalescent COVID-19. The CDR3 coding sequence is TGTGCCAGCAGTTACTCTTCGGGACAGGGGAGCTATGGCTACACCTTC. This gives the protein CASSYSSGQGSYGYTF.